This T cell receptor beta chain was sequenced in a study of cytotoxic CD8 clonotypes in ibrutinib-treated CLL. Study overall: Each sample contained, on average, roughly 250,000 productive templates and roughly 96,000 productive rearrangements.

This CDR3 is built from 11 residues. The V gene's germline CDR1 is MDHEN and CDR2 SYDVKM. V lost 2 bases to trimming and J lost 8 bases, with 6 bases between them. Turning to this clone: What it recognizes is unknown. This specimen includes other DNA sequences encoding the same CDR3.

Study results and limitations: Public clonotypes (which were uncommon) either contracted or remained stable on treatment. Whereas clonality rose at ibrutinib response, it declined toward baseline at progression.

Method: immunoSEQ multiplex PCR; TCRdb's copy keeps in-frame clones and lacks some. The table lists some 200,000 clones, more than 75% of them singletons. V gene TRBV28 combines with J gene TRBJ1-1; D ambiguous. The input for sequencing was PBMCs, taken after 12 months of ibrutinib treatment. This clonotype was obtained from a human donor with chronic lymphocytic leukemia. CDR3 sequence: CASSLSREAFF. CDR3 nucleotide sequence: TGTGCCAGCAGTTTAAGCAGGGAAGCTTTCTTT.